Following are 8 T cell receptor beta chains from one sample sequenced in a study of beta chain features in type 1 diabetes. Study results and limitations: Type 1 diabetes patients had TCRB CDR3s that were shorter (moderately but significantly so) in all four CD4+ subsets.

Their antigen targets remain unknown. cDNA synthesis used the whole RNA isolate, giving expressed TCRB sequences. This table comes from immunoSEQ multiplex PCR, and its TCRdb copy is limited to in-frame clones, with some not included. The repertoire holds some 23,000 clones, with under 70% as singletons. The sequenced sample was stem cell memory CD4+ T cells from blood. The receptors come from a woman aged 40 to 50 with type 1 diabetes.

The chain joins TRBV7-3 to TRBJ2-1, with TRBD2 as a possible D gene (5 bases). The length of the CDR3 is 15 residues. CDR1 and CDR2 from the germline V gene are SGHTA and FQGTGA. Trimming left V 3 bases short and J 0 bases short, with 9 bases between. In DNA, the CDR3 is TGTGCCAGCAGCTTGGGAGCGGACTCCTACAATGAGCAGTTCTTC. It translates to CASSLGADSYNEQFF. The whole variable domain, remainder taken from reference TRBV7-3 and TRBJ2-1, is GAGVSQTPSNKVTEKGKYVELRCDPISGHTALYWYRQSLGQGPEFLIYFQGTGAADDSGLPNDRFFAVRPEGSVSTLKIQRTERGDSAVYLCASSLGADSYNEQFFGPGTRLTVL.

This chain links TRBV5-6 with TRBJ2-1, with TRBD2 matching over 12 bases. The CDR3 length is 16 residues. The ends lost 5 bases at V and 5 bases at J; junction bases unmatched: 8. Germline V gene sequence: CDR1 SGHDT, CDR2 YYEEEE. This CDR3 is CASSILAGGIHNEQFF. In nucleotides, the CDR3 is TGTGCCAGCAGTATACTAGCGGGAGGAATCCACAATGAGCAGTTCTTC.

This chain connects TRBV28 to TRBJ1-2, with 7 bases matching TRBD1. The V segment lost 3 bases and the J segment 4 bases; nucleotides outside the gene matches: 5. CDR3 length: 14 residues. Germline V gene lookup returns CDR1 MDHEN and CDR2 SYDVKM. In DNA, the CDR3 is TGTGCCAGCAGTTTCCATACAGGGGCCTATGGCTACACCTTC. Its translation is CASSFHTGAYGYTF.

Here the CDR3 reads CASSLSTGRTEAFF. The CDR3 nucleotides are TGTGCCAGCAGTTTAAGCACAGGGCGAACTGAAGCTTTCTTT. The J gene is TRBJ1-1, the V gene TRBV27, with a weak D call TRBD1 (6 bases). V lost 2 bases and J lost 5, with 12 bases in between. CDR3 size: 14 residues. The V gene's germline CDR1 is MNHEY and CDR2 SMNVEV (reference sequence).

The gene calls are TRBV28 and TRBJ2-1; 7 bases map to TRBD2. This CDR3 spans 12 amino acids. Germline assignment: CDR1 MDHEN and CDR2 SYDVKM. The CDR3 is CAAEETSSEQFF. CDR3 DNA: TGTGCGGCGGAGGAGACTAGCAGTGAGCAGTTCTTC.

The chain has TRBV29-1 and TRBJ2-7; TRBD2 might be the D (7 bases). Trimming took 1 base from V and 0 from J, leaving 16 bases between them. The germline V gene has CDR1 SQVTM and CDR2 ANQGSEA. The CDR3 has 16 residues. CDR3 DNA: TGCAGCGTTGAAGGGGGGGGCGGGTCGGTCTCCTACGAGCAGTACTTC. Amino acids: CSVEGGGGSVSYEQYF.

This clone appeared a few times. The CDR3 reads CASSFVGTSVSYEQYF. The DNA of the CDR3 is TGTGCCAGCAGCTTCGTCGGGACTAGCGTCTCCTACGAGCAGTACTTC. The chain uses TRBV7-3 and TRBJ2-7; 10 bases map to TRBD2. The junction had 5 bases not matched to a gene; V was cut back by 3 bases and J by 0 bases. The CDR3 contains 16 residues. CDR1 and CDR2 from the germline V gene are SGHTA and FQGTGA. Supplemented by reference TRBV7-3 and TRBJ2-7, the full variable domain reads GAGVSQTPSNKVTEKGKYVELRCDPISGHTALYWYRQSLGQGPEFLIYFQGTGAADDSGLPNDRFFAVRPEGSVSTLKIQRTERGDSAVYLCASSFVGTSVSYEQYFGPGTRLTVT.

CDR3 sequence: CASSPKEGYSTEAFF. CDR3 coding DNA: TGCGCCAGCAGCCCCAAGGAGGGATATAGCACTGAAGCTTTCTTT. The rearrangement joins TRBV4-1 to TRBJ1-1, with unresolved D. Trimming removed 4 bases from V and 4 bases from J, with 16 bases in between. The CDR3 covers 15 residues. Germline V CDR1 and CDR2: MGHRA, YSYEKL.